The sequence of this T cell receptor beta chain was determined in a study of blood T cell repertoires in COVID-19. This clone is medium-sized (0.01 to 0.1%) within its sample. Method: immunoSEQ multiplex PCR; TCRdb's copy keeps in-frame clones and lacks some. The table has 210,000 or so clones, approximately 83% seen once. J was trimmed by 2 bases and V by 11 bases; bases with no gene match: 8. Germline V gene lookup returns CDR1 WNHNN and CDR2 SYGVQD (reference sequence). CDR3 length equals 14 residues. The chain recombines TRBV10-1 with TRBJ1-5; 8 nucleotides match TRBD1. The receptor's source is a woman aged 25-40 years with COVID-19, enrolled during active disease. Sequenced: peripheral blood. In DNA, the CDR3 is TGCGCCTTCCGGACAGGGCGGGGCAATCAGCCCCAGCATTTT. Translating gives CAFRTGRGNQPQHF.